This T cell receptor beta chain came from a study of tissue T cells after allogeneic stem cell transplantation. Germline-derived CDR1 and CDR2 are MGHDK and SYGVNS. V shed 1 base and J shed 3 bases, with 11 bases lying between them. The CDR3 is made up of 15 amino acids. This table comes from immunoSEQ multiplex PCR, and its TCRdb copy is limited to in-frame clones, with some not included. The sample has tens of thousands of clones, roughly 92% seen once; the top ten hold over 3%. The chain couples TRBV25-1 to TRBJ2-3, with D unclear. The TCR comes from a woman aged 35 to 75 who later had graft-versus-host disease after an allogeneic stem cell transplant. Sequences were derived from blood, sampled before transplantation. In DNA, the CDR3 is TGTGCCAGCAGTGAATCTGGGGAATCGACAGATACGCAGTATTTT. Encoded protein: CASSESGESTDTQYF.